Sequencing of this T cell receptor (beta chain) was carried out in a study of T cells in Graves' hyperthyroidism and ophthalmopathy. What was amplified from RNA transcripts were TCR beta CDR3 regions. HTBI primers were the set used in a first-round RT-PCR of the TCR CDR3. MiXCR was run by TCRdb on the multiplex PCR reads, yielding one entry per CDR3 protein. The sample holds 340,000 or so distinct CDR3 sequences, around 16% seen once. The CDR3 loop spans 16 amino acids. Germline CDR1 DFQATT, CDR2 SNEGSKA (reference sequence). V shed 1 base, J shed 2 bases, and the junction held 9 bases outside the gene matches. This clonotype was counted ten times or more.

The V and J genes are TRBV20-1 and TRBJ2-3; 7 nucleotides agree with TRBD2. The sample consisted of blood. The source of this sequence is a man in his thirties or forties with Graves' hyperthyroidism. CDR3 residues: CSARGVVAGLTDTQYF. The CDR3 nucleotides read TGCAGTGCTAGAGGAGTGGTAGCGGGCCTCACAGATACGCAGTATTTT.